The clone carrying this TCR beta chain has only one observation. This entry belongs to a study of blood T cell repertoires in COVID-19. Study background: The United States, Italy and Spain were the sources of the acute and convalescent COVID-19 samples.

Per the original data handling: By means of reference gene primer amplification, nucleated cell counts were estimated. The data were produced by immunoSEQ multiplex PCR, yet TCRdb's version contains in-frame clones alone and is incomplete. V, J and clone size derive from that table, while D and trimming were established from the DNA sequence. In the table there are over 110,000 clones, approximately 88% of which are singletons. Germline assignment: CDR1 SGHAT and CDR2 FQNNGV. The CDR3 extends over 15 amino acids. V lost 4 bases to trimming and J lost 5 bases; unmatched junction nucleotides: 4. Sequenced input: peripheral blood. The sequence was collected from a human donor in a cohort sampled during active COVID-19. The chain links TRBV11-2 to TRBJ1-6; TRBD1 matches at 8 bases. In DNA form, the CDR3 reads TGTGCCAGCAGCTGGACAGGGACTAATAATTCACCCCTCCACTTT. Translating it yields CASSWTGTNNSPLHF.